Below, 13 T cell receptor beta chains from the same sample are listed, as sequenced in a study of CD8 T cells in Susac syndrome. Random hexamers served to reverse transcribe roughly 0.45 to 1 ug RNA. TCRdb passed the immunoSEQ multiplex PCR reads through MiXCR, listing each CDR3 protein once. This sample has some 170,000 distinct CDR3 sequences, with about 94% found just once. The sample was CD4+ T cells from PBMCs. The receptor source for this set is a human donor in good health.

This chain joins TRBV29-1 and TRBJ2-3; 11 bases line up with TRBD2. Germline CDR1 is SQVTM and CDR2 is ANQGSEA. The CDR3 spans 16 residues. V trimming: 7 bases; J trimming: 2 bases; junction bases outside the gene matches: 11. The CDR3 DNA is TGCAGCGCCTACGGGACTAGCGGATCGCACACAGATACGCAGTATTTT. Protein sequence: CSAYGTSGSHTDTQYF.

This clonotype appeared once. The chain links TRBV30 to TRBJ1-2; D remains ambiguous. Per germline, CDR1 GTSNPN and CDR2 SVGIG (reference sequence). This CDR3 has 15 amino acids. Between the trimmed V and J ends, which lost 1 base and 3 bases, there was a span of 15 bases. The CDR3 is CAWSDGIDVHYGYTF. The CDR3 bases are TGTGCCTGGAGTGACGGGATCGACGTACACTATGGCTACACCTTC.

This chain uses TRBV7-2 with TRBJ2-7; D tentatively reads TRBD1 or TRBD2 (6 bases each). CDR1 and CDR2 from the germline V gene are SGHTA and FQGNSA. Trimming took off 3 bases at V and 2 bases at J, with 17 bases between the two ends. This CDR3 has 16 amino acids. CDR3: CASSFQPGALPYEQYF. The CDR3 bases are TGTGCCAGCAGCTTCCAACCGGGGGCGCTTCCCTACGAGCAGTACTTC. The full variable domain, with the rest looked up from reference TRBV7-2 and TRBJ2-7, is GAGVSQSPSNKVTEKGKDVELRCDPISGHTALYWYRQSLGQGLEFLIYFQGNSAPDKSGLPSDRFSAERTGGSVSTLTIQRTQQEDSAVYLCASSFQPGALPYEQYFGPGTRLTVT.

The V call is TRBV20-1, the J call TRBJ2-1, with a tentative D call TRBD2 (5 bases). Per germline, CDR1 DFQATT and CDR2 SNEGSKA (reference sequence). With 5 bases removed from V and 7 bases from J, the gap between germline ends came to 18 bases. This CDR3 has 14 amino acids. The CDR3 reads CSAPFRDERNEQFF. The CDR3 bases are TGCAGTGCTCCTTTCCGAGACGAGCGGAATGAGCAGTTCTTC.

V and J are TRBV11-2 and TRBJ2-3, with 9 nucleotides matching TRBD1. The CDR3 runs to 18 residues. Germline V gene lookup returns CDR1 SGHAT and CDR2 FQNNGV. The V gene end was trimmed by 3 bases and the J gene end by 4 bases; junction bases not matched to a gene: 14. DNA of the CDR3: TGTGCCAGCAGCTTCGGGACAGGGTTTATTGGGGCAGCAGATACGCAGTATTTT. Residues: CASSFGTGFIGAADTQYF. The full variable domain, in which reference TRBV11-2 and TRBJ2-3 provide the parts outside the CDR3, is EAGVAQSPRYKIIEKRQSVAFWCNPISGHATLYWYQQILGQGPKLLIQFQNNGVVDDSQLPKDRFSAERLKGVDSTLKIQPAKLEDSAVYLCASSFGTGFIGAADTQYFGPGTRLTVL.

The CDR3 protein is CSAGTGEAGELFF. The CDR3, as DNA: TGCAGCGCCGGGACAGGGGAAGCCGGGGAGCTGTTTTTT. The chain recombines TRBV29-1 with TRBJ2-2; TRBD1 matches at 10 bases. The V gene end was trimmed by 7 bases and the J gene end by 6 bases; junction bases not matched to a gene: 5. This CDR3 comprises 13 residues. CDR1 is SQVTM, CDR2 ANQGSEA, per germline.

This chain joins TRBV28 and TRBJ2-1; D is possibly TRBD2 (6 bases). From germline, CDR1 is MDHEN and CDR2 SYDVKM. V lost 5 bases and J lost 0, with 14 bases in between. The CDR3 is 16 residues long. CDR3 sequence (DNA): TGTGCCAGCAGTACCCGGGGGAGTCGCTCCTACAATGAGCAGTTCTTC. This encodes CASSTRGSRSYNEQFF.

CDR3 nucleotides: TGCGCCAGCAGCCAGGGAGGCAGGGACTATGGCTACACCTTC. It encodes CASSQGGRDYGYTF. The chain couples TRBV4-3 to TRBJ1-2; D may be TRBD1 (5 bases). CDR1 is LGHNA and CDR2 is YSLEER in the germline V gene. V lost 3 bases and J 3 bases, leaving 11 bases between the germline ends. The CDR3 sequence is 14 residues long.

The V and J genes are TRBV6-2 or TRBV6-3 and TRBJ2-2; D is uncertain. The germline V gene encodes CDR1 MNHEY and CDR2 SVGEGT. The CDR3 contains 13 residues. Trimming cost V 5 bases and J 4 bases, with 8 bases left between them. CDR3 residues: CASSARGTGELFF. The DNA for the CDR3 is TGTGCCAGCAGTGCCAGAGGCACCGGGGAGCTGTTTTTT.

In this sample, this clonotype turned up once. The chain has TRBV27 and TRBJ1-1; a weak D match, TRBD1 (5 bases). V lost 5 bases and J lost 1, with 14 bases in between. Germline V gene data show CDR1 as MNHEY and CDR2 as SMNVEV (reference sequence). The CDR3 is made up of 15 amino acids. CDR3 residues: CASSKGRTTNTEAFF. In DNA, the CDR3 is TGTGCCAGCAGTAAGGGACGGACGACGAACACTGAAGCTTTCTTT.

This chain connects TRBV5-1 to TRBJ2-3, with D perhaps TRBD1 (7 bases). Trimming took off 0 bases at V and 4 bases at J, with 18 bases between the two ends. This CDR3 has 17 amino acids. Germline CDR1 and CDR2: SGHRS and YFSETQ. CDR3 protein: CASSLGNRGGLADTQYF. CDR3 nucleotides: TGCGCCAGCAGCTTGGGTAACAGGGGAGGTTTGGCAGATACGCAGTATTTT. Full variable domain (remainder filled in from reference TRBV5-1 and TRBJ2-3): KAGVTQTPRYLIKTRGQQVTLSCSPISGHRSVSWYQQTPGQGLQFLFEYFSETQRNKGNFPGRFSGRQFSNSRSEMNVSTLELGDSALYLCASSLGNRGGLADTQYFGPGTRLTVL.

This clonotype occurred once. V is TRBV20-1 and J is TRBJ2-7; D not certain. Looked up from germline, CDR1 is DFQATT and CDR2 is SNEGSKA (reference sequence). The CDR3 loop spans 13 amino acids. The V gene lost 2 bases and the J gene lost 7 bases, with 15 bases spanning the gap. CDR3 residues: CSARNAAGWEQYF. The CDR3 coding sequence is TGCAGTGCTAGAAATGCCGCAGGTTGGGAGCAGTACTTC.

The CDR3 DNA reads TGCAGCGTTTCTACAGGGGACGAGCAGTACTTC. Translation gives CSVSTGDEQYF. This chain links TRBV29-1 with TRBJ2-7; TRBD1 agrees at 7 bases. Germline V gene lookup returns CDR1 SQVTM and CDR2 ANQGSEA. V was clipped by 5 bases and J by 5 bases; unmatched bases: 3. The CDR3 runs 11 residues.